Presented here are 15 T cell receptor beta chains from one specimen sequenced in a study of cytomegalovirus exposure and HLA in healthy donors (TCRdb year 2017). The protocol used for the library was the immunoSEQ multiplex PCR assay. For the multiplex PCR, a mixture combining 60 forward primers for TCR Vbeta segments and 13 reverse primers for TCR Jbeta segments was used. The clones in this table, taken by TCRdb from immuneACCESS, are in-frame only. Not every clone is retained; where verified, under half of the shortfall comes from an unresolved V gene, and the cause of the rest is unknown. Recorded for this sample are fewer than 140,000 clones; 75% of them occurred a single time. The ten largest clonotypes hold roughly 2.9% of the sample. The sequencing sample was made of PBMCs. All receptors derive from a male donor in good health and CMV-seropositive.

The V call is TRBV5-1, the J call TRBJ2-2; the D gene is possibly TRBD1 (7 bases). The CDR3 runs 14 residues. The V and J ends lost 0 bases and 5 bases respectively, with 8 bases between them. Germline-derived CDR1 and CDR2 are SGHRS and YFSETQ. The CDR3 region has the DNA TGCGCCAGCAGCTTGGCAGGGGGGACCGGGGAGCTGTTTTTT. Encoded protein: CASSLAGGTGELFF.

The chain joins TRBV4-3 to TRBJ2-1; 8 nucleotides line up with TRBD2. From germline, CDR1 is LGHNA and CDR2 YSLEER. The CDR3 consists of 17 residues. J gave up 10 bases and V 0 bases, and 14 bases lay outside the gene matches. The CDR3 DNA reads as TGCGCCAGCAGCCAAGATCAGGCGGGGGGCCCCCCTCTCGAGCAGTTCTTC. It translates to CASSQDQAGGPPLEQFF.

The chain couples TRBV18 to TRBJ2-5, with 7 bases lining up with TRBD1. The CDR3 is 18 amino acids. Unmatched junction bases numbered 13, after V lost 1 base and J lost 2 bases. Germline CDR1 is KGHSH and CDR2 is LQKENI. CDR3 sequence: CASSPLGVGGRKQETQYF. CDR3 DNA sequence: TGTGCCAGCTCACCACTTGGGGTAGGGGGCCGCAAACAAGAGACCCAGTACTTC.

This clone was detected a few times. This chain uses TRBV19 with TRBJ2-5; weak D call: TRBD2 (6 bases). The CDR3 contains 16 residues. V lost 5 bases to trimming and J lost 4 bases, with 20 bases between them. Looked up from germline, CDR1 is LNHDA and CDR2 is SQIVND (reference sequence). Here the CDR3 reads CASSDLSGGLVETQYF. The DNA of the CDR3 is TGTGCCAGTAGTGACCTTAGCGGTGGCCTCGTAGAGACCCAGTACTTC.

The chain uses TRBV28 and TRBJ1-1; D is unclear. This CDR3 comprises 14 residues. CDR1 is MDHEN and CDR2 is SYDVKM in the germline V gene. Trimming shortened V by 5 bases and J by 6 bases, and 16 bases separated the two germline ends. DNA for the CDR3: TGTGCCAGCAGTCGTCCCGGGATCACACCTGAAGCTTTCTTT. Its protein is CASSRPGITPEAFF.

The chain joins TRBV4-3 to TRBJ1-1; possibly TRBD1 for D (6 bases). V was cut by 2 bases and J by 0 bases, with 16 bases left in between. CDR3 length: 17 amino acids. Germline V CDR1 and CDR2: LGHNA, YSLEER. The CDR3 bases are TGCGCCAGCAGCCAATGGGGCAGGGGTGCTATGAACACTGAAGCTTTCTTT. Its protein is CASSQWGRGAMNTEAFF.

CDR3 protein: CAISQIAGRTDTQYF. Here the CDR3 DNA reads TGTGCCATCAGTCAGATAGCGGGGCGCACAGATACGCAGTATTTT. V gene TRBV10-3 combines with J gene TRBJ2-3, with TRBD2 matching over 8 bases. The J segment lost 1 base and the V segment lost 5 bases, leaving 5 bases of the junction unmatched. The CDR3 is 15 amino acids. Germline CDR1 ENHRY, CDR2 SYGVKD.

The CDR3 sequence is CASSQRTSGTNEQFF. The CDR3 DNA reads TGTGCCAGCAGCCAGAGGACTAGCGGGACCAATGAGCAGTTCTTC. The chain couples TRBV4-2 to TRBJ2-1, with TRBD2 matching 12 bases. Germline V gene data show CDR1 as LGHNA and CDR2 as YNFKEQ. This CDR3 region has 15 residues. The trim removed 3 bases at V and 6 bases at J, leaving 3 bases unmatched.

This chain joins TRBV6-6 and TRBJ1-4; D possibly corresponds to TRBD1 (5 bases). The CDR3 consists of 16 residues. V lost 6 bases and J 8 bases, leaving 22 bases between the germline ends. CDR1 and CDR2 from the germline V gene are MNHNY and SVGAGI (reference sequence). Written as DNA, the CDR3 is TGTGCCAGCAGACCCCCGGGGGGTGGATCATACGAAAAACTGTTTTTT. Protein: CASRPPGGGSYEKLFF.

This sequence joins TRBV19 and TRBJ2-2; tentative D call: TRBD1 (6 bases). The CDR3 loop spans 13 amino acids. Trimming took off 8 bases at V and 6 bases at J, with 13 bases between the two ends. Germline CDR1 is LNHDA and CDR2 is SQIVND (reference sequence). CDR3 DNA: TGTGCCAGTCTGCCAGGGGCTGCCGGGGAGCTGTTTTTT. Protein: CASLPGAAGELFF.

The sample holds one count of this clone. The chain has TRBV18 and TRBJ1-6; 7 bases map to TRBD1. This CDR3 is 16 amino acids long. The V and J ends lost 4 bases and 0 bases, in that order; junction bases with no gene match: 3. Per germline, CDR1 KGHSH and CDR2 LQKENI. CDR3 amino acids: CASSRGQSSYNSPLHF. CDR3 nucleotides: TGTGCCAGCTCACGGGGACAGAGCTCCTATAATTCACCCCTCCACTTT. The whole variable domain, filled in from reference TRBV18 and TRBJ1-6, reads NAGVMQNPRHLVRRRGQEARLRCSPMKGHSHVYWYRQLPEEGLKFMVYLQKENIIDESGMPKERFSAEFPKEGPSILRIQQVVRGDSAAYFCASSRGQSSYNSPLHFGNGTRLTVT.

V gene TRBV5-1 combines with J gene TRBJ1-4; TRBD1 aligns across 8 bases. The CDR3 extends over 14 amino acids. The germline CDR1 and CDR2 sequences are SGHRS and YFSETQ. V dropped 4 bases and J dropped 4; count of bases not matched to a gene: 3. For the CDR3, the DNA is TGCGCCAGCAGCCAAGGACAGGGTAATGAAAAACTGTTTTTT. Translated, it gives CASSQGQGNEKLFF. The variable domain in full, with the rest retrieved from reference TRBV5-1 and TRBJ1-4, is KAGVTQTPRYLIKTRGQQVTLSCSPISGHRSVSWYQQTPGQGLQFLFEYFSETQRNKGNFPGRFSGRQFSNSRSEMNVSTLELGDSALYLCASSQGQGNEKLFFGSGTQLSVL.

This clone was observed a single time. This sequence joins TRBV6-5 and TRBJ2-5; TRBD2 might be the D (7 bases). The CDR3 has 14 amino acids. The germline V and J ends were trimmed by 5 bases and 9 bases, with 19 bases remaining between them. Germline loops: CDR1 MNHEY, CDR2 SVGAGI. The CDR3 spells CASSPLGGGRSQYF. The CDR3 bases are TGTGCCAGCAGTCCTTTGGGGGGGGGCAGATCCCAGTACTTC.

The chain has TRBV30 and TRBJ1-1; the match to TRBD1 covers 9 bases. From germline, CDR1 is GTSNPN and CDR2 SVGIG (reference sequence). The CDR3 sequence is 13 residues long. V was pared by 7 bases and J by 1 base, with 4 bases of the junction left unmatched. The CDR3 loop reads CASKDRGNTEAFF. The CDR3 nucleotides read TGTGCCTCGAAGGACAGGGGGAACACTGAAGCTTTCTTT.

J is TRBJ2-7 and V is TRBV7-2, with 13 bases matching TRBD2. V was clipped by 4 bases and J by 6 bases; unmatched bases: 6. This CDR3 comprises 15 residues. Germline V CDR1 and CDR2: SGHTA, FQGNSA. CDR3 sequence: CASSWAGTSGVEQYF. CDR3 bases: TGTGCCAGCAGCTGGGCCGGGACTAGCGGGGTCGAGCAGTACTTC.